This TCR beta chain was sequenced during a study of blood T cells in healthy people across ages. This clonotype was found a few times. A J-beta primer mix and a sample-barcoded 5' primer were used in a second PCR of roughly 7 to 12 cycles. A 12-random-nucleotide template-switch adaptor tagged each cDNA molecule. TCRdb independently ran MiXCR on the 5' RACE reads; one entry per CDR3 protein. In the table there are about 720,000 distinct CDR3 sequences, 22% of which are singletons. The sequenced sample was blood. This clonotype was sampled from a man aged 65 to 85 in good health.

DNA for the CDR3: TGCAGCGTCCCAAAGGGGGCGGGTGGCTACACCTTC. Translation: CSVPKGAGGYTF. J is TRBJ1-2 and V is TRBV29-1; 7 bases fit TRBD1. The CDR3 consists of 12 residues. Trimming cost V 6 bases and J 7 bases; bases outside gene matches: 8. From germline, CDR1 is SQVTM and CDR2 ANQGSEA.